What follows is one TCR beta chain and its context. Its target is not known. Of the isolated RNA, all was reverse transcribed, and so the sequenced material was expressed TCRB transcripts. Profiled with immunoSEQ multiplex PCR; TCRdb holds only in-frame clones, not every one. The sample includes some 270,000 clones, roughly 8% of them seen just once. The data originate from a study of beta chain features in type 1 diabetes. Germline V gene data show CDR1 as SGHRS and CDR2 as YFSETQ. Trimming took off 7 bases at V and 1 base at J, with 8 bases between the two ends. This CDR3 region has 12 residues. Study-wide findings and caveats: All four CD4+ subsets of Type 1 diabetes patients contained TCRB CDR3s that were moderately but significantly shorter.

This sequence joins TRBV5-1 and TRBJ1-1; D gene ambiguous. Sequences were obtained from central memory CD4+ T cells from blood. The sequence came from a woman younger than 35 in good health. CDR3 sequence: CASGLTNTEAFF. The CDR3 region has the DNA TGCGCCAGCGGACTAACGAACACTGAAGCTTTCTTT.